The 15 T cell receptor beta chains below were found in one sample sequenced in a study of regulatory T cells in long-lasting Graves disease. Stated time point: persistent/refractory GD, antithyroid drugs over 5 years with positive TRAb. PBMCs provided the RNA from which the TCR library was made. Combining iRepertoire HTBI primers with Arm-PCR of CDR3 regions, the authors built TCR beta libraries. In TCRdb, the multiplex PCR reads were re-called with MiXCR into one record per CDR3 protein. Among roughly 450,000 distinct CDR3 sequences listed, 20% to 25% were seen once. The input for sequencing was peripheral blood mononuclear cells (PBMCs), taken when the disease was refractory, from a patient treated with antithyroid drugs. The receptors originated from a female donor with Graves disease.

This clonotype was seen at least ten times. This chain links TRBV20-1 with TRBJ2-5, with D possibly being TRBD1 (6 bases). Germline-derived CDR1 and CDR2 are DFQATT and SNEGSKA (reference sequence). The ends were cut back, 6 bases at V and 2 bases at J, with 13 bases in the middle. There are 13 residues in the CDR3. The CDR3 reads CSASPGQQETQYF. Here the CDR3 DNA reads TGCAGTGCCTCACCAGGACAGCAAGAGACCCAGTACTTC.

In its sample, this clonotype was seen many times. This chain joins TRBV20-1 and TRBJ2-7, with 8 positions matching TRBD2. Germline V gene sequence: CDR1 DFQATT, CDR2 SNEGSKA (reference sequence). The CDR3 sequence is 15 residues long. The junction had 15 bases not matched to a gene; V was cut back by 5 bases and J by 6 bases. The CDR3 reads CSAPGGDLPFGEQYF. CDR3 DNA sequence: TGCAGTGCTCCGGGAGGGGACTTACCCTTCGGCGAGCAGTACTTC.

This clonotype was counted many times. This chain connects TRBV7-2 to TRBJ2-7; 7 bases are a match to TRBD2. Germline-derived CDR1 and CDR2 are SGHTA and FQGNSA. J gave up 5 bases and V 3 bases, and 10 bases lay outside the gene matches. The CDR3 runs 15 residues. In DNA form, the CDR3 reads TGTGCCAGCAGCTTGGCTGGCGGGAGCTCAGACGAGCAGTACTTC. Encoded protein: CASSLAGGSSDEQYF.

Many counts were recorded for this clonotype. This chain links TRBV28 with TRBJ2-2; the match to TRBD2 covers 8 bases. The germline gives CDR1 MDHEN, CDR2 SYDVKM. This CDR3 has 14 amino acids. V was clipped by 10 bases and J by 6 bases; unmatched bases: 10. The DNA for the CDR3 is TGTGCCACCCGTGCCGGGACTAGTGCCGGGGAGCTGTTTTTT. Encoded protein: CATRAGTSAGELFF.

The rearrangement joins TRBV6-2 or TRBV6-3 to TRBJ1-4; 7 bases match TRBD1. Germline lookup yields CDR1 MNHEY and CDR2 SVGEGT. Trimming took 2 bases from V and 10 from J; bases not matched to a gene: 7. CDR3 length equals 14 residues. The CDR3 protein is CASSYEQGSRKLFF. DNA of the CDR3: TGTGCCAGCAGTTACGAACAGGGGAGTAGAAAACTGTTTTTT.

The V and J genes are TRBV12-3 or TRBV12-4 and TRBJ2-3; D not certain. The V end was cut by 3 bases, the J end by 4 bases, with 11 bases between. The CDR3 length is 14 residues. The CDR3 loop reads CASSLKGFADTQYF. The CDR3 nucleotides read TGTGCCAGCAGTTTGAAGGGTTTCGCAGATACGCAGTATTTT.

V and J are TRBV28 and TRBJ1-2; 7 bases match TRBD1. Germline V CDR1 and CDR2: MDHEN, SYDVKM. Trimming removed 3 bases from V and 3 bases from J; junction bases left unmatched: 13. CDR3 length: 17 residues. CDR3 amino acids: CASSFPRGGPGDYGYTF. CDR3 DNA: TGTGCCAGCAGTTTCCCACGAGGGGGCCCGGGGGACTATGGCTACACCTTC.

This clonotype was detected ten times or more. The V and J genes are TRBV2 and TRBJ1-2; D unresolved. V was shortened by 3 bases and J by 4 bases, with 12 bases between the two germline ends. Germline V gene lookup returns CDR1 SNHLY and CDR2 FYNNEI. The CDR3 runs 14 residues. Written as DNA, the CDR3 is TGTGCCAGCAGTGACGGAGAGCAGGTCTATGGCTACACCTTC. This sequence encodes CASSDGEQVYGYTF.

V usage is TRBV4-3 and J usage is TRBJ1-6, with D possibly matching TRBD1 (5 bases). The CDR3 is made up of 15 amino acids. The V gene's germline CDR1 is LGHNA and CDR2 YSLEER. Trimming removed 0 bases from V and 9 bases from J, with 12 bases in between. Written as DNA, the CDR3 is TGCGCCAGCAGCCAAGATCCGACAGTCGGTTCACCCCTCCACTTT. Amino acid sequence: CASSQDPTVGSPLHF.

A note on this clonotype: A much larger clonotype is one base distant, so this may be a read error. The chain's CDR3 is CASSTLPGQEETGELFF. CDR3 DNA sequence: TGTGCCAGCAGTACCTTACCGGGACAGGAGGAAACCGGGGAGCTGTTTTTT. The V and J genes are TRBV28 and TRBJ2-2; TRBD1 matches at 8 bases. Losses at the gene ends were 5 bases for V and 5 bases for J; bases not matched to a gene: 13. Germline V gene data show CDR1 as MDHEN and CDR2 as SYDVKM. The CDR3 is made up of 17 amino acids.

This clonotype has more than one count but fewer than ten. The chain employs TRBV29-1 and TRBJ2-1; 9 bases are shared with TRBD2. Germline-derived CDR1 and CDR2 are SQVTM and ANQGSEA. V shed 0 bases, J shed 9 bases, and the junction held 15 bases outside the gene matches. The CDR3 runs 17 residues. In nucleotides, the CDR3 is TGCAGCGTTGAAGATCTTCGTAGCGGGGGCTGGTTAGGTGAGCAGTTCTTC. Translating it yields CSVEDLRSGGWLGEQFF.

This clonotype was seen ten or more times. The chain couples TRBV20-1 to TRBJ2-5; no clear D. This CDR3 is built from 13 residues. V gave up 0 bases and J gave up 4 bases, with 9 bases separating them. Germline CDR1 is DFQATT and CDR2 is SNEGSKA (reference sequence). DNA for the CDR3: TGCAGTGCTAGAGAAGAAATCAGAGAGACCCAGTACTTC. It specifies CSAREEIRETQYF.

Turning to this clonotype: A much more abundant neighbour one base away suggests this may be a read error. The chain has TRBV29-1 and TRBJ1-1; perhaps TRBD1 as D (5 bases). Germline lookup yields CDR1 SQVTM and CDR2 ANQGSEA. This CDR3 has 13 residues. Between the trimmed V and J ends, which lost 5 bases and 6 bases, there was a span of 16 bases. Here the CDR3 reads CSVRRQTNAEAFF. The CDR3, as DNA: TGCAGCGTTCGAAGACAGACAAACGCTGAAGCTTTCTTT.

The chain couples TRBV7-3 to TRBJ1-2; TRBD1 aligns across 8 bases. Trimming removed 3 bases from V and 7 bases from J; junction bases left unmatched: 4. This CDR3 is built from 13 residues. Germline CDR1 is SGHTA and CDR2 is FQGTGA. CDR3: CASSFTGGGGYTF. The CDR3 nucleotides read TGTGCCAGCAGCTTTACAGGGGGGGGTGGCTACACCTTC.

The chain couples TRBV5-1 to TRBJ2-5, with 14 bases fitting TRBD2. The germline gives CDR1 SGHRS, CDR2 YFSETQ. The CDR3 contains 15 residues. Trimming took 3 bases from V and 4 from J; bases not matched to a gene: 2. The CDR3 DNA reads TGCGCCAGCAGCTGGGGACTAGCGGGAGCAGAGACCCAGTACTTC. It is translated as CASSWGLAGAETQYF. Full variable domain (rest looked up from reference TRBV5-1 and TRBJ2-5): KAGVTQTPRYLIKTRGQQVTLSCSPISGHRSVSWYQQTPGQGLQFLFEYFSETQRNKGNFPGRFSGRQFSNSRSEMNVSTLELGDSALYLCASSWGLAGAETQYFGPGTRLLVL.